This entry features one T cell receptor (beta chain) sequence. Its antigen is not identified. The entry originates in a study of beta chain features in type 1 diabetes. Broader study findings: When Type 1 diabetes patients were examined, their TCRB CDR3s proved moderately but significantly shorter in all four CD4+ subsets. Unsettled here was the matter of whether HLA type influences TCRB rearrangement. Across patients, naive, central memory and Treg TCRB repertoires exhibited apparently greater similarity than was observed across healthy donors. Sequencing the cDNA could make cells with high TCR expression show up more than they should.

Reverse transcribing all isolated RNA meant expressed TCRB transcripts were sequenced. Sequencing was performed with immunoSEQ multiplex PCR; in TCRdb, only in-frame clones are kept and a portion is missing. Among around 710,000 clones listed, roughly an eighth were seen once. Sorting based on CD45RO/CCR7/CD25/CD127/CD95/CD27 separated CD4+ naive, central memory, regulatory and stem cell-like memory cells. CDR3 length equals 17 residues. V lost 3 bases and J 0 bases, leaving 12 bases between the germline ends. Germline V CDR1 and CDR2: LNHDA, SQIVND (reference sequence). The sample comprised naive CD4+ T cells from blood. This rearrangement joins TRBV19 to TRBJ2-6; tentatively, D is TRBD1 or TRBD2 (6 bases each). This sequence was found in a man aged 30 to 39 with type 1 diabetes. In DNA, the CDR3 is TGTGCCAGTAGTATGGGGGGCCAAATCTCTGGGGCCAACGTCCTGACTTTC. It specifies CASSMGGQISGANVLTF.